These 22 T cell receptor beta chains were sequenced from one sample in a study of cytomegalovirus exposure and HLA in healthy donors. This PCR relied on a set of 60 Vbeta primers and 13 Jbeta primers. TCRdb's copy holds only in-frame clones and misses some; the assay was immunoSEQ multiplex PCR. Found here are 65,000 to 85,000 clones, about 66% of them singletons; the top ten hold roughly 4.4%. Source material: PBMCs. The receptor source for this set is a man in his fifties or sixties in good health and CMV-seropositive.

This sequence joins TRBV4-1 and TRBJ2-3; 8 nucleotides line up with TRBD2. Germline assignment: CDR1 MGHRA and CDR2 YSYEKL. The CDR3 extends over 17 amino acids. V trimming: 1 base; J trimming: 5 bases; junction bases outside the gene matches: 11. The CDR3 here is CASSQGFGGSGGDTQYF. For the CDR3, the DNA is TGCGCCAGCAGCCAAGGATTTGGCGGGAGCGGGGGAGATACGCAGTATTTT.

This chain links TRBV11-2 with TRBJ1-1; D perhaps matches TRBD1 (5 bases). Germline values: CDR1 SGHAT, CDR2 FQNNGV. The CDR3 length is 14 residues. The V end lost 1 base, the J end lost 4 bases, and 10 bases lay between the germline ends. The CDR3 nucleotides read TGTGCCAGCAGCTTAGTAGCGGGGGGCACTGAAGCTTTCTTT. Protein sequence: CASSLVAGGTEAFF.

This rearrangement joins TRBV5-1 to TRBJ1-3; 7 bases are a match to TRBD1. The CDR3 spans 16 residues. The V segment lost 4 bases and the J segment 4 bases; nucleotides outside the gene matches: 11. Germline CDR1 is SGHRS and CDR2 is YFSETQ. CDR3 in amino acids: CASSTGQDSRGNTIYF. DNA for the CDR3: TGCGCCAGCAGCACAGGACAGGATTCGAGAGGAAACACCATATATTTT.

The V gene is TRBV27, the J gene TRBJ2-3; no reliable D call. V was cut by 2 bases and J by 4 bases, with 13 bases left in between. This CDR3 comprises 15 residues. Germline lookup yields CDR1 MNHEY and CDR2 SMNVEV (reference sequence). CDR3 in DNA: TGTGCCAGCAGTTTAGCTTACGGTAGCTCAGATACGCAGTATTTT. It translates to CASSLAYGSSDTQYF.

The rearrangement joins TRBV6-1 to TRBJ2-7; perhaps TRBD1 as D (6 bases). The CDR3 is 14 amino acids. Germline V gene data show CDR1 as MNHNS and CDR2 as SASEGT. The V end was cut by 6 bases, the J end by 0 bases, with 12 bases between. The CDR3 spells CASRAPQGSYEQYF. The CDR3 bases are TGTGCCAGCAGGGCCCCACAGGGCTCCTACGAGCAGTACTTC.

The J gene is TRBJ2-7, the V gene TRBV27; D is perhaps TRBD2 (6 bases). The CDR3 loop spans 11 amino acids. Germline CDR1 is MNHEY and CDR2 is SMNVEV (reference sequence). The V and J ends lost 4 bases and 6 bases respectively, with 7 bases between them. The CDR3, as DNA: TGTGCCAGCAGTTCCGGGGGCGAGCAGTACTTC. Translation: CASSSGGEQYF.

This chain links TRBV27 with TRBJ1-2; tentatively, D is TRBD1 (5 bases). The V gene lost 2 bases and the J gene lost 4 bases, with 8 bases spanning the gap. CDR1 is MNHEY, CDR2 SMNVEV, per germline (reference sequence). The CDR3 contains 13 residues. The CDR3 nucleotides are TGTGCCAGCAGTTTAAGGCAGGGCTATGGCTACACCTTC. Translation gives CASSLRQGYGYTF.

J is TRBJ2-5 and V is TRBV20-1; TRBD1 agrees at 7 bases. Germline loops: CDR1 DFQATT, CDR2 SNEGSKA (reference sequence). Trimming took 7 bases from V and 3 from J; bases not matched to a gene: 2. The CDR3 is 11 residues long. CDR3 region: CSDGTEETQYF. The DNA for the CDR3 is TGCAGTGATGGGACAGAAGAGACCCAGTACTTC.

The rearrangement uses TRBV7-9 and TRBJ2-5; unclear D gene. Trimming took off 4 bases at V and 1 base at J, with 16 bases between the two ends. Germline V lookup: CDR1 SEHNR, CDR2 FQNEAQ (reference sequence). The CDR3 contains 16 residues. The CDR3 spells CASSSQDFHPQETQYF. For the CDR3, the DNA is TGTGCCAGCAGCTCCCAGGATTTCCACCCCCAAGAGACCCAGTACTTC.

The sample holds one count of this clone. J is TRBJ1-2 and V is TRBV29-1; possible D gene TRBD1, 5 bases. Trimming took 3 bases from V and 4 from J, leaving 12 bases between them. The V gene's germline CDR1 is SQVTM and CDR2 ANQGSEA. This CDR3 comprises 13 residues. DNA of the CDR3: TGCAGCGTTGAGCTATACCAGGGCTATGGCTACACCTTC. Protein sequence: CSVELYQGYGYTF. Filled out from reference TRBV29-1 and TRBJ1-2, the complete variable domain reads SAVISQKPSRDICQRGTSLTIQCQVDSQVTMMFWYRQQPGQSLTLIATANQGSEATYESGFVIDKFPISRPNLTFSTLTVSNMSPEDSSIYLCSVELYQGYGYTFGSGTRLTVV.

This clone came up a few times. The chain uses TRBV7-2 and TRBJ1-6, with 9 bases fitting TRBD1. The CDR3 runs 14 residues. V was pared by 7 bases and J by 10 bases, with 8 bases of the junction left unmatched. Germline assignment: CDR1 SGHTA and CDR2 FQGNSA. The CDR3 spells CASNPRTGASPLHF. CDR3 bases: TGTGCCAGCAACCCCCGGACAGGGGCATCACCCCTCCACTTT.

The genes are TRBV4-3 and TRBJ2-7; 11 bases are a match to TRBD2. The germline V gene encodes CDR1 LGHNA and CDR2 YSLEER. After removal of 0 bases from V and 4 bases from J, the junction contained 8 bases not matched to a gene. The CDR3 has 17 residues. CDR3 loop: CASSQEAASGGFYEQYF. The CDR3 DNA reads TGCGCCAGCAGCCAAGAGGCGGCTAGCGGGGGGTTTTACGAGCAGTACTTC.

The chain links TRBV5-6 to TRBJ2-7; 7 nucleotides agree with TRBD2. CDR3 length equals 14 residues. J gave up 6 bases and V 3 bases, and 9 bases lay outside the gene matches. The germline V gene encodes CDR1 SGHDT and CDR2 YYEEEE. In DNA, the CDR3 is TGTGCCAGCAGCTCCGGGCGACTAGCTGCCGAGCAGTACTTC. It specifies CASSSGRLAAEQYF. Full variable domain (outside the CDR3, taken from reference TRBV5-6 and TRBJ2-7): DAGVTQSPTHLIKTRGQQVTLRCSPKSGHDTVSWYQQALGQGPQFIFQYYEEEERQRGNFPDRFSGHQFPNYSSELNVNALLLGDSALYLCASSSGRLAAEQYFGPGTRLTVT.

This clone was observed a few times. This rearrangement joins TRBV2 to TRBJ1-2, with 7 bases aligning to TRBD1. Germline V CDR1 and CDR2: SNHLY, FYNNEI. Trimming at V came to 4 bases and at J to 1 base, leaving 6 bases not matched to a gene. This CDR3 is 15 amino acids long. The CDR3 region has the DNA TGTGCCAGCAGTGTCGGGACAGCAGTTAACTATGGCTACACCTTC. It yields the protein CASSVGTAVNYGYTF.

In this sample, this clone turned up a few times. CDR3 DNA sequence: TGTGCCAGCAGCCAAGCCCGATCACAGACAGGGGCAAGGGGCTACACCTTC. This codes for CASSQARSQTGARGYTF. The rearrangement joins TRBV4-2 to TRBJ1-2; 8 positions agree with TRBD1. The junction had 15 bases not matched to a gene; V was cut back by 1 base and J by 8 bases. Germline CDR1 and CDR2: LGHNA and YNFKEQ. CDR3 length: 17 amino acids.

The V gene is TRBV18, the J gene TRBJ2-7; no reliable D call. The V and J ends lost 1 base and 1 base respectively, with 11 bases between them. The CDR3 sequence is 15 residues long. CDR1 is KGHSH and CDR2 is LQKENI in the germline V gene. Here the CDR3 DNA reads TGTGCCAGCTCACCACTAGAAGGAGCTTCCTACGAGCAGTACTTC. Translating gives CASSPLEGASYEQYF.

The genes are TRBV19 and TRBJ1-5; 10 nucleotides line up with TRBD1. Germline V gene sequence: CDR1 LNHDA, CDR2 SQIVND (reference sequence). The CDR3 has 18 amino acids. Trimming took 3 bases from V and 4 from J; bases not matched to a gene: 12. Here the CDR3 reads CASSMKGTGVSLNQPQHF. The CDR3 bases are TGTGCCAGTAGTATGAAGGGGACAGGGGTGAGCTTAAATCAGCCCCAGCATTTT.

The chain recombines TRBV28 with TRBJ1-3; 7 bases line up with TRBD1. Germline values: CDR1 MDHEN, CDR2 SYDVKM. CDR3 size: 14 residues. Unmatched junction bases numbered 10, after V lost 6 bases and J lost 8 bases. In nucleotides, the CDR3 is TGTGCCAGCAGCCTCGACAGGGTAGGAGACACCATATATTTT. Protein product: CASSLDRVGDTIYF.

On this clone itself: Mismatch with germline at one junction end may stem from a read error. The genes are TRBV7-9 and TRBJ1-1, with D uncertain. Germline CDR1 is SEHNR and CDR2 is FQNEAQ (reference sequence). This CDR3 contains 15 residues. The chain's CDR3 is CSSSPLATSNTEAFF. The CDR3 nucleotides are TGTTCCAGCAGCCCCCTAGCCACATCAAACACTGAAGCTTTCTTT.

The sample holds a few counts of this clone. The rearrangement links TRBV4-1 to TRBJ2-2, with TRBD2 identical over 8 bases. CDR1 is MGHRA and CDR2 is YSYEKL in the germline V gene. The V segment lost 0 bases and the J segment 5 bases; nucleotides outside the gene matches: 14. CDR3 length equals 19 residues. CDR3 in amino acids: CASSQDWYGAGGRTGELFF. In DNA, the CDR3 is TGCGCCAGCAGCCAAGATTGGTATGGCGCGGGGGGTAGGACCGGGGAGCTGTTTTTT.

This chain joins TRBV28 and TRBJ1-1, with 11 bases fitting TRBD1. The CDR3 length is 16 residues. In germline, CDR1 is MDHEN, CDR2 SYDVKM. The trim removed 5 bases at V and 0 bases at J, leaving 5 bases unmatched. CDR3 sequence (DNA): TGTGCCAGCAGTGGACAGGGGGCGCTCATGAACACTGAAGCTTTCTTT. Translation: CASSGQGALMNTEAFF. Variable domain in full (rest from reference TRBV28 and TRBJ1-1): DVKVTQSSRYLVKRTGEKVFLECVQDMDHENMFWYRQDPGLGLRLIYFSYDVKMKEKGDIPEGYSVSREKKERFSLILESASTNQTSMYLCASSGQGALMNTEAFFGQGTRLTVV.

The rearrangement joins TRBV6-5 to TRBJ2-5; 7 bases match TRBD2. Germline V gene data show CDR1 as MNHEY and CDR2 as SVGAGI. V shed 8 bases and J 1 base; nucleotides not matched to a gene: 7. The CDR3 is 14 amino acids. CDR3 nucleotides: TGTGCCAGCTCCGGGACGGGGGGCCAAGAGACCCAGTACTTC. Residues: CASSGTGGQETQYF.